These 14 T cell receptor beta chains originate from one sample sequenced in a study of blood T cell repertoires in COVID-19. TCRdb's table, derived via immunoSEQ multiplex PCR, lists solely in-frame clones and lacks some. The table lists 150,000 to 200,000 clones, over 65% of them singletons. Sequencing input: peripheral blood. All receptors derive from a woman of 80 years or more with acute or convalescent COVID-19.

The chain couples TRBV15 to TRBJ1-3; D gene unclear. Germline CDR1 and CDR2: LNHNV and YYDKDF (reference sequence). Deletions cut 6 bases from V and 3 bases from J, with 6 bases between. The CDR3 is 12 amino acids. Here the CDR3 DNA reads TGTGCCACCAGAGAGTTTGGAAACACCATATATTTT. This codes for CATREFGNTIYF.

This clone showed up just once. The CDR3 bases are TGTGCCAGCAGTTCCAAGGACAGGCTCCATGGCTACACCTTC. This encodes CASSSKDRLHGYTF. The chain uses TRBV27 and TRBJ1-2, with 7 positions matching TRBD1. Unmatched junction bases numbered 8, after V lost 4 bases and J lost 6 bases. Germline-derived CDR1 and CDR2 are MNHEY and SMNVEV (reference sequence). This CDR3 has 14 amino acids.

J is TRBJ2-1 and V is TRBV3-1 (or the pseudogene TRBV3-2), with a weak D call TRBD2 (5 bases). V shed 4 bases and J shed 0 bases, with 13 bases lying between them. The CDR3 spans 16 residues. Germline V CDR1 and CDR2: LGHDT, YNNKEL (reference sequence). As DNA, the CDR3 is TGTGCCAGCAGCCCCGCAGGTGGGAGCTCCTACAATGAGCAGTTCTTC. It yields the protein CASSPAGGSSYNEQFF.

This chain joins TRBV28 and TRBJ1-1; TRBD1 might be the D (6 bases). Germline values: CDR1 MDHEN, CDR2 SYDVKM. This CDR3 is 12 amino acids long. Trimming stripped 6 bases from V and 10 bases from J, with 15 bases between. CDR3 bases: TGTGCCAGCAGGCCTACAGGGACCCGAGCTTTCTTT. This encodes CASRPTGTRAFF.

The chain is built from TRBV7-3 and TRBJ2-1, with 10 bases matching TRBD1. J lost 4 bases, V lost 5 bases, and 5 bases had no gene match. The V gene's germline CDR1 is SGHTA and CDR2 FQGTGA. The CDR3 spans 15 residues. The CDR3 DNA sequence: TGTGCCAGCAGCCCGGGGGACAGGGGATACAATGAGCAGTTCTTC. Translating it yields CASSPGDRGYNEQFF.

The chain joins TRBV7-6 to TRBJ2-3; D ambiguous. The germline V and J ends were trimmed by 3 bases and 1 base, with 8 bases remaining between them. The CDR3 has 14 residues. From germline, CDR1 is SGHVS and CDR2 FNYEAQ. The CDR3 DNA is TGTGCCAGCAGCTTGTGGCGGCGCACAGATACGCAGTATTTT. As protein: CASSLWRRTDTQYF.

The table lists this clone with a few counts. The CDR3 DNA sequence: TGTGCCAGCAGCGCCGCGGGGGCTGGGACTGAAGCTTTCTTT. This codes for CASSAAGAGTEAFF. The chain has TRBV7-9 and TRBJ1-1; possible D gene TRBD1, 6 bases. CDR1 and CDR2 (germline): SEHNR, FQNEAQ (reference sequence). V shed 5 bases and J shed 5 bases, with 15 bases lying between them. The CDR3 covers 14 residues.

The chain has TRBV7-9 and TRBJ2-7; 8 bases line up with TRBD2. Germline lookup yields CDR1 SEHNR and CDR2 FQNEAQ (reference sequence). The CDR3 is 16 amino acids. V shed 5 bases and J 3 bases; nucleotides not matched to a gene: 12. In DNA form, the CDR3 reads TGTGCCAGCAGCCCCCCCGGGGGACTAGGGGGCTACGAGCAGTACTTC. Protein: CASSPPGGLGGYEQYF.

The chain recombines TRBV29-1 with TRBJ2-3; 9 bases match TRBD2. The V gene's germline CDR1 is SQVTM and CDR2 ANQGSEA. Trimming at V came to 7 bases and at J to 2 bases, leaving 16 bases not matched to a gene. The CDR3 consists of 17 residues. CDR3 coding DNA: TGCAGCGCGCAAAGGGTATTAGCGGGAGACCCCACAGATACGCAGTATTTT. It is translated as CSAQRVLAGDPTDTQYF.

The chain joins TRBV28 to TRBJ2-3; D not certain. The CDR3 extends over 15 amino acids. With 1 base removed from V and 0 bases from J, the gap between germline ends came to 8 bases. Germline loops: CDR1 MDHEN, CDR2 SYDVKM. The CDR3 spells CASSLYVTSTDTQYF. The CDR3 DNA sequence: TGTGCCAGCAGTTTATACGTAACTAGCACAGATACGCAGTATTTT.

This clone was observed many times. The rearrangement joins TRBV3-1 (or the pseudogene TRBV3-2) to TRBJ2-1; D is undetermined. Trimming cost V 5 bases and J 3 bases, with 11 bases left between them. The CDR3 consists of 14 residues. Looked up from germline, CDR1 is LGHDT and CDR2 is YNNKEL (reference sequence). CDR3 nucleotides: TGTGCCAGCAGCGTCAAACATCTCTACAATGAGCAGTTCTTC. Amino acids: CASSVKHLYNEQFF.

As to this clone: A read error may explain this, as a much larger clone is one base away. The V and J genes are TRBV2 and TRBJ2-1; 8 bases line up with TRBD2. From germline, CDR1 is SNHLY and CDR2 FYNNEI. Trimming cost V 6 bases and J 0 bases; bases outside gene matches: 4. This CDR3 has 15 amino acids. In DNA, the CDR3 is TGTGCCAGCAGGGGAACTAGCGGCTCCTACAATGAGCAGTTCTTC. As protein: CASRGTSGSYNEQFF.

The CDR3 reads CASSPDLSGFGLTEAFF. CDR3 DNA: TGTGCCAGCAGCCCCGACCTCTCAGGGTTTGGGTTGACTGAAGCTTTCTTT. The rearrangement uses TRBV9 and TRBJ1-1; tentatively, D is TRBD1 (5 bases). With 4 bases removed from V and 5 bases from J, the gap between germline ends came to 24 bases. CDR1 and CDR2 (germline): SGDLS, YYNGEE. The CDR3 runs to 17 residues.

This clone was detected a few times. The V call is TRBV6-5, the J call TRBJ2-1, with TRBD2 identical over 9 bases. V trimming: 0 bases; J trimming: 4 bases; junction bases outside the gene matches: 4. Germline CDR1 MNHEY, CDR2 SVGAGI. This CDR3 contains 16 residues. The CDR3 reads CASSYSGTSSYNEQFF. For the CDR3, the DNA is TGTGCCAGCAGTTACTCCGGGACTAGCTCTTACAATGAGCAGTTCTTC.